The clone carrying this TCR beta chain has a handful of counts. Antigen specificity is unknown. Looked up from germline, CDR1 is SEHNR and CDR2 is FQNEAQ (reference sequence). This CDR3 spans 17 amino acids. V dropped 1 base and J dropped 0 bases, with 13 bases sitting between them. Carried by the TCR beta cDNA libraries were unique molecular identifiers. Around 460,000 cDNA molecules came from around 1 to 9.1 million T cells. TCRdb independently ran MiXCR on the PCR reads; one entry per CDR3 protein. Of approximately 400,000 distinct CDR3 sequences in the sample, roughly 38% are singletons; the top ten hold roughly 12%. This entry comes from a study of post-analysis software for immune sequencing data. About the research overall: The disease courses covered relapsing-remitting, secondary progressive and progressive-relapsing multiple sclerosis. The study, taken as a whole, reports: Elevated frequency relative to controls characterized roughly 5 TRBV segments in patients, TRBV5-6, TRBV5-1 and TRBV20-1 among them.

Sequenced material: blood. The chain recombines TRBV7-9 with TRBJ2-1, with D possibly being TRBD2 (6 bases). The TCR sequence derives from a girl aged 5-17 years with multiple sclerosis. CDR3 nucleotide sequence: TGTGCCAGCAGCTTAGACCCGTTAGCGGCCTCCTACAATGAGCAGTTCTTC. It translates to CASSLDPLAASYNEQFF.